This T cell receptor beta chain was documented in a study of OX40 agonist ivuxolimab in advanced cancers. Study background: Patients got intravenous ivuxolimab at 0.01 to 10 mg/kg every 2 weeks.

Systemic immunosuppression or autoimmune disease history was grounds to exclude patients. Cycle 7 day 1, cycle 4 day 1, and baseline were the timepoints at which blood was sampled. This clone was found a few times. The germline gives CDR1 SGHKS, CDR2 YYEKEE (reference sequence). After removal of 4 bases from V and 4 bases from J, the junction contained 8 bases not matched to a gene. The CDR3 contains 15 residues. This table comes from immunoSEQ multiplex PCR, and its TCRdb copy is limited to in-frame clones, with some not included. The data hold some 80,000 clones, with 80% to 95% observed a single time.

V gene TRBV5-5 combines with J gene TRBJ1-2, with TRBD1 matching over 9 bases. The sequences come from CD4+ or CD8+ T cells sorted from blood, collected in a trial of the OX40 agonist ivuxolimab. This receptor was taken from an adult with an advanced solid tumor such as melanoma, head and neck, liver or kidney cancer. The CDR3 coding sequence is TGTGCCAGCAGCCTAGCGGGACAGGGAAGCTATGGCTACACCTTC. It codes for CASSLAGQGSYGYTF.